These 29 T cell receptor beta chains share one sample of origin, sequenced in a study of CD8 T cells in Susac syndrome. cDNA came from about 0.46 to 1 ug RNA primed by random hexamers. TCRdb passed the immunoSEQ multiplex PCR reads through MiXCR, listing each CDR3 protein once. The data contain some 140,000 distinct CDR3 sequences, approximately 95% of them singletons. The sequenced sample consisted of CD8+ T cells from PBMCs. Receptors originate from a human donor with Susac syndrome.

The gene calls are TRBV7-2 and TRBJ2-7; D is uncertain. V lost 8 bases to trimming and J lost 7 bases, with 6 bases between them. Germline V gene lookup returns CDR1 SGHTA and CDR2 FQGNSA. This CDR3 is built from 9 residues. For the CDR3, the DNA is TGTGCCAGCTCCCCGGAGCAGTACTTC. Its protein is CASSPEQYF.

J is TRBJ2-7 and V is TRBV4-1, with 10 positions matching TRBD2. Germline V lookup: CDR1 MGHRA, CDR2 YSYEKL. The V and J ends lost 2 bases and 4 bases, in that order; junction bases with no gene match: 5. The CDR3 totals 15 residues. The CDR3: CASSQKREGLYEQYF. CDR3 in DNA: TGCGCCAGCAGCCAAAAGCGGGAGGGCCTGTACGAGCAGTACTTC.

The chain joins TRBV30 to TRBJ2-5; a weak D match, TRBD1 (6 bases). Looked up from germline, CDR1 is GTSNPN and CDR2 is SVGIG (reference sequence). The CDR3 sequence is 13 residues long. With 2 bases removed from V and 5 bases from J, the gap between germline ends came to 12 bases. The CDR3 spells CAWSKGDGETQYF. The CDR3 bases are TGTGCCTGGAGTAAGGGGGACGGGGAGACCCAGTACTTC.

The chain combines TRBV4-2 with TRBJ1-3; D is ambiguous. The CDR3 consists of 15 residues. V lost 0 bases and J lost 0, with 6 bases in between. Germline V CDR1 and CDR2: LGHNA, YNFKEQ. CDR3: CASSQEVLSGNTIYF. CDR3 in DNA: TGTGCCAGCAGCCAAGAGGTCCTCTCTGGAAACACCATATATTTT.

The J gene is TRBJ1-5, the V gene TRBV20-1; TRBD1 is a possible D gene (6 bases). Germline values: CDR1 DFQATT, CDR2 SNEGSKA (reference sequence). Trimming left V 0 bases short and J 9 bases short, with 15 bases between. The CDR3 has 14 amino acids. The CDR3 is CSAREGRGSWPQHF. The DNA of the CDR3 is TGCAGTGCTAGAGAGGGCAGGGGAAGTTGGCCCCAGCATTTT.

The chain links TRBV7-2 to TRBJ2-1; D uncertain. Trimming removed 3 bases from V and 6 bases from J, with 9 bases in between. Germline CDR1 is SGHTA and CDR2 is FQGNSA. CDR3 length: 13 residues. In DNA form, the CDR3 reads TGTGCCAGCAGCTTTCTGGGAACCAATGAGCAGTTCTTC. Translation gives CASSFLGTNEQFF.

This rearrangement joins TRBV6-5 to TRBJ1-1, with 9 nucleotides matching TRBD1. In germline, CDR1 is MNHEY, CDR2 SVGAGI. The CDR3 runs 14 residues. V was pared by 6 bases and J by 6 bases, with 8 bases of the junction left unmatched. The CDR3 DNA reads TGTGCCAGCAGGCCTGGGACAGGGAGCGCTGAAGCTTTCTTT. Protein sequence: CASRPGTGSAEAFF.

The chain couples TRBV28 to TRBJ2-7; 7 bases are a match to TRBD1. Per germline, CDR1 MDHEN and CDR2 SYDVKM. The junction had 3 bases not matched to a gene; V was cut back by 10 bases and J by 3 bases. The CDR3 has 11 amino acids. CDR3 DNA: TGTGCCACCCAGGGGGTCTACGAGCAGTACTTC. Its translation: CATQGVYEQYF.

The chain carries TRBV20-1 and TRBJ2-3; D is possibly TRBD2 (5 bases). The CDR3 has 10 residues. The germline V gene has CDR1 DFQATT and CDR2 SNEGSKA (reference sequence). Trimming removed 3 bases from V and 7 bases from J, with 5 bases in between. CDR3 DNA: TGCAGTGCTAGGGACTATACGCAGTATTTT. It yields the protein CSARDYTQYF.

The CDR3 DNA reads TGTGCCAGCAGTGAACCTTCAGATTACAATGAGCAGTTCTTC. Translated, it gives CASSEPSDYNEQFF. V gene TRBV2 combines with J gene TRBJ2-1; no definite D call. From germline, CDR1 is SNHLY and CDR2 FYNNEI. The CDR3 totals 14 residues. Trimming removed 2 bases from V and 4 bases from J, with 9 bases in between.

V and J are TRBV19 and TRBJ2-7; no firm D call. Germline V gene data show CDR1 as LNHDA and CDR2 as SQIVND (reference sequence). The CDR3 is 14 residues long. The ends were cut back, 5 bases at V and 0 bases at J, with 11 bases in the middle. The CDR3 here is CASSPTVRSYEQYF. The CDR3 region has the DNA TGTGCCAGTAGTCCAACCGTTCGCTCCTACGAGCAGTACTTC.

The J gene is TRBJ2-2, the V gene TRBV28; D unclear. The V gene lost 1 base and the J gene lost 5 bases, with 14 bases spanning the gap. This CDR3 has 16 residues. CDR1 MDHEN and CDR2 SYDVKM come from the germline V gene. CDR3: CASSLFSVGYTGELFF. CDR3 in DNA: TGTGCCAGCAGTTTATTTTCGGTTGGTTATACCGGGGAGCTGTTTTTT.

This clonotype was recorded once. The chain combines TRBV4-1 with TRBJ2-7; D ambiguous. The CDR3 loop spans 16 amino acids. CDR1 is MGHRA and CDR2 is YSYEKL in the germline V gene. Trimming shortened V by 0 bases and J by 6 bases, and 18 bases separated the two germline ends. The CDR3 is CASSQDPRLASFEQYF. The CDR3, as DNA: TGCGCCAGCAGCCAAGATCCTAGATTGGCTAGTTTCGAGCAGTACTTC.

A single count supports this clonotype. V usage is TRBV6-1 and J usage is TRBJ2-7; D assignment may be TRBD1 or TRBD2 (5 bases each). This CDR3 is 15 amino acids long. Trimming shortened V by 1 base and J by 5 bases, and 15 bases separated the two germline ends. Germline V gene lookup returns CDR1 MNHNS and CDR2 SASEGT. CDR3 residues: CASSEDWGIRHEQYF. Here the CDR3 DNA reads TGTGCCAGCAGTGAAGATTGGGGGATTCGGCACGAGCAGTACTTC.

The chain combines TRBV28 with TRBJ1-1, with a weak D call TRBD1 (6 bases). Looked up from germline, CDR1 is MDHEN and CDR2 is SYDVKM. V lost 4 bases and J lost 5, with 14 bases in between. This CDR3 has 14 amino acids. CDR3 DNA: TGTGCCAGCAGTTCGACAGGTTGGGAGACTGAAGCTTTCTTT. It specifies CASSSTGWETEAFF.

The chain is built from TRBV5-5 and TRBJ2-3; D is perhaps TRBD1 (6 bases). V was clipped by 1 base and J by 7 bases, with 16 bases between them. The CDR3 extends over 15 amino acids. Germline V gene sequence: CDR1 SGHKS, CDR2 YYEKEE (reference sequence). The CDR3 DNA is TGTGCCAGCAGCTTGTGGGAAAACAGGGAGAATACGCAGTATTTT. Amino acids: CASSLWENRENTQYF.

The rearrangement uses TRBV18 and TRBJ2-1; D gene uncertain. The ends were cut back, 2 bases at V and 3 bases at J, with 8 bases in the middle. CDR1 is KGHSH and CDR2 is LQKENI in the germline V gene. CDR3 size: 14 residues. For the CDR3, the DNA is TGTGCCAGCTCACCAGCTACCAGCTACAATGAGCAGTTCTTC. This gives the protein CASSPATSYNEQFF. The variable domain in full, with the rest retrieved from reference TRBV18 and TRBJ2-1, is NAGVMQNPRHLVRRRGQEARLRCSPMKGHSHVYWYRQLPEEGLKFMVYLQKENIIDESGMPKERFSAEFPKEGPSILRIQQVVRGDSAAYFCASSPATSYNEQFFGPGTRLTVL.

The chain couples TRBV6-5 to TRBJ1-5, with TRBD1 matching over 8 bases. The ends lost 6 bases at V and 7 bases at J; junction bases unmatched: 8. Germline V gene data show CDR1 as MNHEY and CDR2 as SVGAGI. This CDR3 is 14 amino acids long. CDR3 region: CASRKRTGFQPQHF. CDR3 bases: TGTGCCAGCAGGAAGAGGACAGGGTTCCAGCCCCAGCATTTT.

This chain connects TRBV6-1 to TRBJ2-2; 7 positions agree with TRBD1. The CDR3 consists of 16 residues. Germline CDR1 reads MNHNS; CDR2 reads SASEGT. V shed 6 bases and J 0 bases; nucleotides not matched to a gene: 7. The CDR3 coding sequence is TGTGCCAGCAGCTCCGAAGGGACAGCGAACACCGGGGAGCTGTTTTTT. It codes for CASSSEGTANTGELFF.

The chain has TRBV27 and TRBJ2-7; 9 nucleotides align to TRBD1. Per the germline V gene, CDR1 is MNHEY and CDR2 is SMNVEV (reference sequence). This CDR3 comprises 15 residues. With 4 bases clipped from V and 5 bases from J, the junction kept 9 bases outside the gene matches. CDR3 DNA: TGTGCCAGCAGTTGGGACCGGGACAGGGCTAACGAGCAGTACTTC. Translating gives CASSWDRDRANEQYF.

The rearrangement joins TRBV4-1 to TRBJ2-7, with D unclear. Germline loops: CDR1 MGHRA, CDR2 YSYEKL. CDR3 length equals 15 residues. Between the trimmed V and J ends, which lost 0 bases and 7 bases, there was a span of 16 bases. The CDR3 here is CASSQDPGWPGEQYF. Here the CDR3 DNA reads TGCGCCAGCAGCCAAGATCCGGGCTGGCCGGGTGAGCAGTACTTC.

The CDR3 region is CASSFLQGNENIQYF. The CDR3 coding sequence is TGCGCCAGCAGCTTTTTGCAGGGAAACGAAAACATTCAGTACTTC. The genes are TRBV5-1 and TRBJ2-4, with D tentatively TRBD1 (5 bases). The CDR3 contains 15 residues. The V end was cut by 2 bases, the J end by 5 bases, with 14 bases between. CDR1 and CDR2 from the germline V gene are SGHRS and YFSETQ.

This clonotype occurred once. The rearrangement joins TRBV2 to TRBJ2-1; 10 bases agree with TRBD2. The CDR3 extends over 14 amino acids. Trimming cost V 10 bases and J 6 bases; bases outside gene matches: 9. Germline CDR1 is SNHLY and CDR2 is FYNNEI. The CDR3 region has the DNA TGTGCCATCACGCAGCGGGAGGGAGTCAATGAGCAGTTCTTC. Translating gives CAITQREGVNEQFF.

V and J are TRBV5-1 and TRBJ2-7; either TRBD1 or TRBD2 may fit D (5 bases each). V dropped 0 bases and J dropped 3 bases, with 10 bases sitting between them. CDR3 length: 14 residues. Germline V gene data show CDR1 as SGHRS and CDR2 as YFSETQ. In DNA, the CDR3 is TGCGCCAGCAGCTTGGGAGGGGAAGGCTACGAGCAGTACTTC. It yields the protein CASSLGGEGYEQYF.

The rearrangement uses TRBV19 and TRBJ2-1; 11 bases fit TRBD2. With V trimmed by 9 bases and J by 2 bases, 6 bases remained unmatched. Germline V CDR1 and CDR2: LNHDA, SQIVND (reference sequence). There are 15 residues in the CDR3. CDR3 loop: CASNIAGGAYNEQFF. The CDR3 nucleotides read TGTGCCAGCAATATAGCGGGAGGGGCCTACAATGAGCAGTTCTTC.

The chain has TRBV27 and TRBJ2-6; D is possibly TRBD1 or TRBD2 (5 bases each). CDR3 size: 15 residues. Germline V gene data show CDR1 as MNHEY and CDR2 as SMNVEV (reference sequence). Trimming shortened V by 2 bases and J by 3 bases, and 8 bases separated the two germline ends. As DNA, the CDR3 is TGTGCCAGCAGTTTAGGGGGTTTTGGGGCCAACGTCCTGACTTTC. It encodes CASSLGGFGANVLTF.

This clonotype was found once. The rearrangement joins TRBV29-1 to TRBJ2-3; either TRBD1 or TRBD2 may fit D (5 bases each). Germline assignment: CDR1 SQVTM and CDR2 ANQGSEA. The CDR3 is 13 amino acids. Trimming left V 3 bases short and J 6 bases short, with 13 bases between. CDR3 sequence (DNA): TGCAGCGTTGATTGGGGGAGTTCCGATACGCAGTATTTT. Protein product: CSVDWGSSDTQYF.

This sequence joins TRBV7-9 and TRBJ2-5; D gene unclear. The CDR3 has 16 amino acids. Germline V gives CDR1 SEHNR, CDR2 FQNEAQ (reference sequence). Trimming took off 5 bases at V and 0 bases at J, with 16 bases between the two ends. The CDR3 region has the DNA TGTGCCAGCAGCACTCAAGGAAGGGATTACCAAGAGACCCAGTACTTC. Protein sequence: CASSTQGRDYQETQYF.

In DNA form, the CDR3 reads TGCGCCAGCAGCTTAGCACAGGGGAAGGTGAACACTGAAGCTTTCTTT. This gives the protein CASSLAQGKVNTEAFF. The chain combines TRBV5-1 with TRBJ1-1, with 7 bases fitting TRBD1. Germline V gives CDR1 SGHRS, CDR2 YFSETQ. The CDR3 totals 16 residues. With 2 bases clipped from V and 0 bases from J, the junction kept 7 bases outside the gene matches.